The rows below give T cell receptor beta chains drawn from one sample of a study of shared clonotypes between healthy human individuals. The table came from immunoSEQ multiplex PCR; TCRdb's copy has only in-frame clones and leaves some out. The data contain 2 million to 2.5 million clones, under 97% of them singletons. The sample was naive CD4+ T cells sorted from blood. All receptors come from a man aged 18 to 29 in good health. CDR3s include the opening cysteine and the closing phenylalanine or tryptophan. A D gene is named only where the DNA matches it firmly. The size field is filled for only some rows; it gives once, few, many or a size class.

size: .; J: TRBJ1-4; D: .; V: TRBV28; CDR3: CASSLERGTTNEKLFF; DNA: TGTGCCAGCAGTTTAGAAAGGGGTACAACTAATGAAAAACTGTTTTTT
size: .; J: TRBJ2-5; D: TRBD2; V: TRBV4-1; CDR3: CASSQEMGLAGQETQYF; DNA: TGCGCCAGCAGCCAAGAAATGGGACTAGCTGGGCAAGAGACCCAGTACTTC
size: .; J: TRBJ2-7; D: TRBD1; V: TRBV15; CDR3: CATSRDRDRVYEQYF; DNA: TGTGCCACCAGCAGAGACCGAGACAGGGTCTACGAGCAGTACTTC
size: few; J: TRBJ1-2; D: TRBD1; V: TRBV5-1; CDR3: CASSLEGTGYGYTF; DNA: TGCGCCAGCAGCTTGGAAGGGACAGGCTATGGCTACACCTTC
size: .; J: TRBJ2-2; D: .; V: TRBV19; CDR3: CASSIPHTNTGELFF; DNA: TGTGCCAGTAGTATACCCCATACGAACACCGGGGAGCTGTTTTTT
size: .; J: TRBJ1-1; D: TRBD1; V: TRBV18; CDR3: CASSPRQGNTEAFF; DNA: TGTGCCAGCTCACCGAGACAGGGGAACACTGAAGCTTTCTTT
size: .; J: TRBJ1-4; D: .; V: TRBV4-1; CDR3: CASSQSAPNEKLFF; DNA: TGCGCCAGCAGCCAGTCAGCCCCAAATGAAAAACTGTTTTTT
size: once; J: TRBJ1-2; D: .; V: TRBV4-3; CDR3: CASSQDWRERSYGYTF; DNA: TGCGCCAGCAGCCAAGATTGGCGTGAGAGGAGCTATGGCTACACCTTC
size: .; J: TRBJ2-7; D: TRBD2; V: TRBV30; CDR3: CAWSVGLAGGRYEQYF; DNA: TGTGCCTGGAGTGTGGGACTAGCGGGAGGAAGGTATGAGCAGTACTTC
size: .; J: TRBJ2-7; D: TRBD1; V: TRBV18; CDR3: CASSGDRSYEQYF; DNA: TGTGCCAGCTCAGGGGACAGGAGCTACGAGCAGTACTTC
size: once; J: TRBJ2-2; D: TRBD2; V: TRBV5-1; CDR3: CASSLEGTSGGPNTGELFF; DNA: TGCGCCAGCAGCTTGGAAGGGACTAGCGGGGGTCCGAACACCGGGGAGCTGTTTTTT
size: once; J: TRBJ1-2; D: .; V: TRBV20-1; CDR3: CSAPRGGSYTF; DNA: TGCAGTGCTCCCCGTGGCGGTAGCTACACCTTC
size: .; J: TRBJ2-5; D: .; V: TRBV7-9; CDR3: CASSLGIQETQYF; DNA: TGTGCCAGCAGCTTGGGTATCCAAGAGACCCAGTACTTC
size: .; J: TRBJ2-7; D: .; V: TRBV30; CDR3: CAWSPSKEQYF; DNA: TGTGCCTGGAGTCCCTCGAAGGAGCAGTACTTC
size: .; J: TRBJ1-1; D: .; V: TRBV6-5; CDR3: CASRGTGAHKAFF; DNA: TGTGCCAGCAGAGGAACCGGGGCCCATAAAGCTTTCTTT
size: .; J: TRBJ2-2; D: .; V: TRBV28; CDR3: CASSRSTGELFF; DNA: TGTGCCAGCAGCCGGAGTACCGGGGAGCTGTTTTTT
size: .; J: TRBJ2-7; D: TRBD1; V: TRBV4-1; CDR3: CASSQESGDRGSVQYF; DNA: TGCGCCAGCAGCCAAGAGTCCGGGGACAGGGGGTCGGTGCAGTACTTC
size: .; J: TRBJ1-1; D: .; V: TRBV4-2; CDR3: CASSQGPQITEAFF; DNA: TGTGCCAGCAGCCAGGGACCGCAGATCACTGAAGCTTTCTTT
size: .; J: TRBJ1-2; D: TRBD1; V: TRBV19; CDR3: CASSSGNRGNYGYTF; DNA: TGTGCCAGTAGTTCCGGGAACAGGGGGAACTATGGCTACACCTTC
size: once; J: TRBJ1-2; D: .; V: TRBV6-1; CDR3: CASSEAKGGEGYTF; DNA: TGTGCCAGCAGTGAAGCGAAGGGGGGTGAAGGCTACACCTTC
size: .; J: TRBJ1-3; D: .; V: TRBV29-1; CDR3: CSVAQGNTIYF; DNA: TGCAGCGTTGCACAGGGAAACACCATATATTTT
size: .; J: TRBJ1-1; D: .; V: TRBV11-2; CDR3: CASSLALGGNTEAFF; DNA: TGTGCCAGCAGCTTAGCGCTGGGAGGGAACACTGAAGCTTTCTTT
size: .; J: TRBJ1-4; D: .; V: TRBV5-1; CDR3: CASSLGSGNEKLFF; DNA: TGCGCCAGCAGCCTAGGATCGGGGAATGAAAAACTGTTTTTT
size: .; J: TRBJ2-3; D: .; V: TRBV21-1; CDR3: CASSTRPAGGPADTQYF; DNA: TGTGCCAGCAGCACTCGACCGGCGGGAGGGCCCGCAGATACGCAGTATTTT
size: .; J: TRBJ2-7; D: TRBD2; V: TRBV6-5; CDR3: CASSYLTSGDPYEQYF; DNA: TGTGCCAGCAGTTACTTGACTAGCGGGGATCCTTACGAGCAGTACTTC
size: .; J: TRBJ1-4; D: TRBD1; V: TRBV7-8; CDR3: CASSFAGTVGEKLFF; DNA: TGTGCCAGCAGCTTTGCCGGGACAGTTGGGGAAAAACTGTTTTTT
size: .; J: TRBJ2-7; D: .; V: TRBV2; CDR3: CASSLSVYEQYF; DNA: TGTGCCAGCAGTCTTAGCGTTTACGAGCAGTACTTC
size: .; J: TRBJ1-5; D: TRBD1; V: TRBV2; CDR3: CASSPGQYSNQPQHF; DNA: TGTGCCAGCAGCCCGGGACAGTATAGCAATCAGCCCCAGCATTTT
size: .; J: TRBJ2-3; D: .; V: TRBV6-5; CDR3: CASSLGLATDTQYF; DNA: TGTGCCAGCAGTTTGGGCCTAGCGACAGATACGCAGTATTTT
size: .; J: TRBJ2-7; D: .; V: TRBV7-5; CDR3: CARSYPGQGRYEQYF; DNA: TGTGCCAGAAGCTACCCCGGACAGGGGCGATACGAGCAGTACTTC
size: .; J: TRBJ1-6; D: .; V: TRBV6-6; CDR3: CASRRTDNSPLHF; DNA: TGTGCCAGCAGGAGGACAGACAATTCACCCCTCCACTTT
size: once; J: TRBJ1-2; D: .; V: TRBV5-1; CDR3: CASSLGQAPYGYTF; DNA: TGCGCCAGCAGCTTGGGACAGGCCCCCTATGGCTACACCTTC
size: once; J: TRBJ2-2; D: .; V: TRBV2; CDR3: CASLKDSNTGELFF; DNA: TGTGCCAGCCTTAAAGATTCGAACACCGGGGAGCTGTTTTTT
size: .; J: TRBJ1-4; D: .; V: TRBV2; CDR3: CASSRSGVAEKLFF; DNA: TGTGCCAGCAGTCGGTCAGGGGTAGCTGAAAAACTGTTTTTT
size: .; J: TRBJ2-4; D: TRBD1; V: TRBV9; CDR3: CASSVGTGNIQYF; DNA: TGTGCCAGCAGCGTAGGGACAGGAAACATTCAGTACTTC
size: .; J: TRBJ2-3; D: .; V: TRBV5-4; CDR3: CASSFQGTDTQYF; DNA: TGTGCCAGCAGCTTCCAGGGCACAGATACGCAGTATTTT
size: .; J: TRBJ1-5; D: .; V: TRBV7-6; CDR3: CASSADTGGQPQHF; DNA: TGTGCCAGCAGCGCCGACACCGGAGGTCAGCCCCAGCATTTT
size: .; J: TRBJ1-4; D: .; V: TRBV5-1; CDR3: CASSPVDSNEKLFF; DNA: TGCGCCAGCAGCCCTGTAGACAGCAATGAAAAACTGTTTTTT
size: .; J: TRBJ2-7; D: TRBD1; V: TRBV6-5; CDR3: CASSPQGAGGYEQYF; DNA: TGTGCCAGCAGTCCCCAGGGGGCAGGAGGCTACGAGCAGTACTTC
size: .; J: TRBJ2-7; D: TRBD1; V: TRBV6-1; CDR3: CAGGTGRWEQYF; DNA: TGTGCCGGCGGGACAGGGCGGTGGGAGCAGTACTTC
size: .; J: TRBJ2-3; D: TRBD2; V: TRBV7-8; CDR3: CASSLRIAGTSTDTQYF; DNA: TGTGCCAGCAGCTTACGAATAGCGGGGACTAGCACAGATACGCAGTATTTT
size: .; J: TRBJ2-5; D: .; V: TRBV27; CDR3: CASRRGGETQYF; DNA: TGTGCCAGCAGACGAGGAGGGGAGACCCAGTACTTC
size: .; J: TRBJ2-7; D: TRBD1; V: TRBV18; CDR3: CASSLGQGGLYEQYF; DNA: TGTGCCAGCTCACTCGGACAGGGTGGGCTATACGAGCAGTACTTC
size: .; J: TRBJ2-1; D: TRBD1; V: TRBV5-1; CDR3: CASSLGAPTGVNEQFF; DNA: TGCGCCAGCAGCTTGGGGGCACCGACAGGGGTCAATGAGCAGTTCTTC
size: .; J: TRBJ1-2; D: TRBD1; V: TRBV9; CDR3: CASSKEDRGRPYGYTF; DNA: TGTGCCAGCAGCAAAGAAGACAGGGGGCGCCCCTATGGCTACACCTTC
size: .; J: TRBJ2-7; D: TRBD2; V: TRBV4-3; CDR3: CASSQEELAGGISYEQYF; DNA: TGCGCCAGCAGCCAAGAAGAACTAGCGGGAGGGATCTCCTACGAGCAGTACTTC
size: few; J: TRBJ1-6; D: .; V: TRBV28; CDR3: CASSLTGFNSPLHF; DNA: TGTGCCAGCAGTTTAACGGGGTTCAATTCACCCCTCCACTTT
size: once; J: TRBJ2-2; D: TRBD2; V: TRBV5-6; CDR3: CASSLSGTSFTGELFF; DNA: TGTGCCAGCAGCTTGTCCGGGACTAGCTTCACCGGGGAGCTGTTTTTT
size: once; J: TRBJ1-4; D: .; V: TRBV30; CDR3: CAWRGIPNEKLFF; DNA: TGTGCCTGGAGGGGCATCCCTAATGAAAAACTGTTTTTT
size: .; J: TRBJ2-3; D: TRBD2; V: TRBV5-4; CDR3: CAAGTSGSTDTQYF; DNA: TGTGCCGCAGGGACTAGCGGCTCCACAGATACGCAGTATTTT
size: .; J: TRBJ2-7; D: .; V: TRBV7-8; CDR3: CASSLRHGEQYF; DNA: TGTGCCAGCAGCTTACGGCACGGCGAGCAGTACTTC
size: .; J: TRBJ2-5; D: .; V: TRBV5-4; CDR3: CASTNKAEGETQYF; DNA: TGTGCCAGCACCAATAAGGCCGAGGGTGAGACCCAGTACTTC
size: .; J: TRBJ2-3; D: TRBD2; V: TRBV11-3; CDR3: CASSPPPAAGVSTDTQYF; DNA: TGTGCCAGCAGCCCTCCCCCGGCAGCGGGGGTTAGCACAGATACGCAGTATTTT
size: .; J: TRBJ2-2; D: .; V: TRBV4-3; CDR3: CASRLGGATGELFF; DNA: TGCGCCAGCAGGCTGGGGGGAGCGACCGGGGAGCTGTTTTTT
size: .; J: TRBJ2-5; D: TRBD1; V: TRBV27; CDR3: CASSARDRGGTQYF; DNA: TGTGCCAGCAGTGCACGGGACAGGGGCGGGACCCAGTACTTC